These 13 T cell receptor beta chains originate from one sample sequenced in a study of shared clonotypes between healthy human individuals. Naive CD8 isolation took CD45RO-negative cells positively selected for CCR7 and excluded terminally differentiated effector memory CD45RA+ cells. The repertoire was sequenced with immunoSEQ multiplex PCR; TCRdb's copy has only in-frame clones and lacks some. Of some 2.1 million clones detected, just under 95% appear once; the ten largest clones hold 1.1%. The sample comprised naive CD8+ T cells sorted from blood. These receptors all stem from a man in his late teens or twenties in good health.

This clone turned up a few times. The CDR3 loop reads CSARTEKLFF. The DNA for the CDR3 is TGCAGTGCACGGACCGAAAAACTGTTTTTT. The chain employs TRBV20-1 and TRBJ1-4; D unresolved. Germline lookup yields CDR1 DFQATT and CDR2 SNEGSKA (reference sequence). The CDR3 is 10 amino acids. V was pared by 6 bases and J by 8 bases, with 7 bases between.

The chain uses TRBV5-6 and TRBJ2-6; D unclear. Germline assignment: CDR1 SGHDT and CDR2 YYEEEE. The CDR3 totals 15 residues. V lost 5 bases to trimming and J lost 1 base, with 10 bases between them. CDR3 in amino acids: CASSADTSGANVLTF. The DNA of the CDR3 is TGTGCCAGCAGTGCAGACACTTCTGGGGCCAACGTCCTGACTTTC.

This rearrangement joins TRBV20-1 to TRBJ1-2; no firm D call. Germline V gene sequence: CDR1 DFQATT, CDR2 SNEGSKA (reference sequence). The CDR3 covers 10 residues. Trimming cost V 2 bases and J 7 bases, with 5 bases left between them. The CDR3 region is CSARMAGYTF. The CDR3 DNA follows: TGCAGTGCTAGAATGGCTGGCTACACCTTC.

The chain uses TRBV27 and TRBJ2-7; the D is unclear. Germline CDR1 is MNHEY and CDR2 is SMNVEV (reference sequence). This CDR3 comprises 13 residues. Trimming shortened V by 3 bases and J by 0 bases, and 6 bases separated the two germline ends. The CDR3: CASSLDHSYEQYF. CDR3 nucleotides: TGTGCCAGCAGTTTGGACCACTCCTACGAGCAGTACTTC.

This rearrangement joins TRBV7-2 to TRBJ2-7; 10 bases map to TRBD1. The CDR3 runs to 16 residues. Unmatched junction bases numbered 13, after V lost 5 bases and J lost 6 bases. Germline CDR1 reads SGHTA; CDR2 reads FQGNSA. CDR3 loop: CASSPLTTGGTGEQYF. The CDR3 DNA reads TGTGCCAGCAGCCCGCTTACGACAGGGGGCACGGGCGAGCAGTACTTC.

This chain links TRBV18 with TRBJ2-7, with D possibly TRBD1 on 6 matching bases. From germline, CDR1 is KGHSH and CDR2 LQKENI. This CDR3 spans 13 amino acids. Trimming removed 2 bases from V and 4 bases from J, with 9 bases in between. The CDR3 DNA is TGTGCCAGCTCACCAGGACAGTTTTACGAGCAGTACTTC. Protein product: CASSPGQFYEQYF.

The chain is built from TRBV30 and TRBJ1-6; no definite D call. This CDR3 contains 13 residues. Germline V lookup: CDR1 GTSNPN, CDR2 SVGIG (reference sequence). V was shortened by 6 bases and J by 6 bases, with 12 bases between the two germline ends. CDR3 nucleotides: TGTGCCTGTACAGAAGTCGGTAATTCACCCCTCCACTTT. Translation gives CACTEVGNSPLHF.

The V call is TRBV27, the J call TRBJ1-2, with no clear D. The CDR3 runs to 16 residues. Between the trimmed V and J ends, which lost 2 bases and 0 bases, there was a span of 13 bases. CDR1 is MNHEY and CDR2 is SMNVEV in the germline V gene (reference sequence). The CDR3 DNA is TGTGCCAGCAGTTTAGCAGGACCCAAACCTAACTATGGCTACACCTTC. Translating gives CASSLAGPKPNYGYTF.

The chain links TRBV7-6 to TRBJ2-3, with 9 nucleotides matching TRBD1. Per the germline V gene, CDR1 is SGHVS and CDR2 is FNYEAQ. The J segment lost 0 bases and the V segment lost 1 base, leaving 5 bases of the junction unmatched. This CDR3 has 17 amino acids. The DNA of the CDR3 is TGTGCCAGCAGCTTAGGACCGGGACAGGGAAGCACAGATACGCAGTATTTT. This codes for CASSLGPGQGSTDTQYF.

This clone was found once. The rearrangement links TRBV7-9 to TRBJ1-4; 9 nucleotides agree with TRBD1. Germline trimming cut 4 bases from V and 6 bases from J; bases unmatched to any gene: 3. The CDR3 consists of 14 residues. In germline, CDR1 is SEHNR, CDR2 FQNEAQ (reference sequence). The CDR3 DNA sequence: TGTGCCAGCAGCTCGACAGGGGGATATGAAAAACTGTTTTTT. It encodes CASSSTGGYEKLFF.

The V and J genes are TRBV19 and TRBJ2-7, with 10 bases lining up with TRBD1. The germline V gene encodes CDR1 LNHDA and CDR2 SQIVND (reference sequence). The CDR3 totals 15 residues. The junction had 9 bases not matched to a gene; V was cut back by 5 bases and J by 5 bases. CDR3 DNA sequence: TGTGCCAGTAGTCTACGACAGGGGGCTAACGACGAGCAGTACTTC. Translation gives CASSLRQGANDEQYF.

Concerning this clone: This same CDR3 is encoded by further DNA sequences in the sample. The V and J genes are TRBV6-5 and TRBJ1-6, with D tentatively TRBD1 (5 bases). The CDR3 is 15 amino acids. V dropped 0 bases and J dropped 9 bases, with 12 bases sitting between them. Per the germline V gene, CDR1 is MNHEY and CDR2 is SVGAGI. In DNA, the CDR3 is TGTGCCAGCAGTTACTCGGGGCAGGGAGGTTCACCCCTCCACTTT. It yields the protein CASSYSGQGGSPLHF.

This sequence joins TRBV10-1 and TRBJ2-3, with D maybe TRBD1 (6 bases). Trimming cost V 8 bases and J 0 bases, with 12 bases left between them. CDR1 is WNHNN and CDR2 is SYGVQD in the germline V gene (reference sequence). The length of the CDR3 is 14 residues. The CDR3 spells CASSGQLSTDTQYF. CDR3 in DNA: TGCGCCAGCTCGGGACAATTGAGCACAGATACGCAGTATTTT.